This T cell receptor (beta chain) was identified during a study of T cells in Graves' hyperthyroidism and ophthalmopathy. With regard to this clonotype: Lacking the conserved final phenylalanine or tryptophan, this CDR3 likely reflects a read error.

TCR beta CDR3 regions were amplified from RNA. Researchers ran a first-round RT-PCR on the TCR CDR3 using the HTBI primer set. TCRdb re-derived calls from the multiplex PCR reads in MiXCR, one entry per CDR3 protein. Among 500,000 to 650,000 distinct CDR3 sequences listed, about 15% were seen once. Trimming took off 4 bases at V and 3 bases at J, with 15 bases between the two ends. CDR1 is SQVTM, CDR2 ANQGSEA, per germline. The length of the CDR3 is 14 residues. The chain couples TRBV29-1 to TRBJ1-1, with D perhaps TRBD1 (5 bases). This receptor was taken from a woman between 40 and 55 years old with Graves' hyperthyroidism. Sequenced: blood. The CDR3 here is CSVAPAGGYTEAFL. In DNA form, the CDR3 reads TGCAGCGTTGCCCCGGCGGGGGGGTACACTGAAGCTTTCCTT.